These 23 T cell receptor beta chains originate from one sample sequenced in a study of human T cells and chemical hapten exposure. The time point here: patch test 1, 2 weeks after DPC sensitization. Described treatment: therapeutic diphenylcyclopropenone sensitization with weekly scalp DPC. One entry per CDR3 protein, called by TCRdb with MiXCR from the RACE reads. The sample lists 300,000 to 450,000 distinct CDR3 sequences, approximately 4.4% occurring once. The sample in question was whole blood, obtained in connection with sensitization to the hapten diphenylcyclopropenone (DPC). The receptors were gathered from a woman aged 50 to 60 with alopecia areata. Some clones in this sample may be carry-over from other donors' samples.

The gene calls are TRBV29-1 and TRBJ1-3; unclear D gene. The CDR3 consists of 14 residues. CDR1 SQVTM and CDR2 ANQGSEA come from the germline V gene. Trimming cost V 6 bases and J 0 bases, with 12 bases left between them. The CDR3 DNA follows: TGCAGCGTAATGGCCAAACTCTCTGGAAACACCATATATTTT. Translated, it gives CSVMAKLSGNTIYF.

The chain uses TRBV7-6 and TRBJ2-2; possibly TRBD2 for D (6 bases). The CDR3 is 14 amino acids. V lost 1 base and J lost 6, with 9 bases in between. In germline, CDR1 is SGHVS, CDR2 FNYEAQ. CDR3 DNA sequence: TGTGCCAGCAGCTTAGTAGGAGGGTCCGGGGAGCTGTTTTTT. Amino acids: CASSLVGGSGELFF.

The sample holds many counts of this clonotype. V usage is TRBV2 and J usage is TRBJ2-5, with TRBD2 matching over 15 bases. Germline assignment: CDR1 SNHLY and CDR2 FYNNEI. J was trimmed by 11 bases and V by 6 bases; bases with no gene match: 10. The CDR3 has 15 amino acids. The CDR3 sequence: CASREPGLAGGNQYF. CDR3 nucleotide sequence: TGTGCCAGCAGGGAACCGGGACTAGCGGGAGGTAATCAGTACTTC.

This clonotype came up once. Since no conserved phenylalanine or tryptophan closes the CDR3, a read error is the likely cause. The rearrangement links TRBV28 to TRBJ2-2; 7 bases are shared with TRBD2. Unmatched junction bases numbered 4, after V lost 2 bases and J lost 4 bases. The CDR3 is 15 residues long. The germline gives CDR1 MDHEN, CDR2 SYDVKM. The CDR3 DNA reads as TGTGCCAGCAGTTTACGACGCGGGGGCACCGGGGAGCTGTTTATT. It codes for CASSLRRGGTGELFI.

The sample holds many counts of this clonotype. V is TRBV27 and J is TRBJ1-5, with D unclear. The CDR3 has 14 amino acids. Germline V CDR1 and CDR2: MNHEY, SMNVEV (reference sequence). The V gene lost 6 bases and the J gene lost 4 bases, with 13 bases spanning the gap. CDR3 sequence: CASSVQSYNQPQHF. The CDR3 DNA follows: TGTGCCAGCAGCGTACAGAGTTATAATCAGCCCCAGCATTTT.

This clonotype came up a few times. The J gene is TRBJ2-1, the V gene TRBV6-5; D could derive from TRBD1 or TRBD2 (5 bases each). This CDR3 comprises 14 residues. Germline-derived CDR1 and CDR2 are MNHEY and SVGAGI. The V end lost 0 bases, the J end lost 6 bases, and 9 bases lay between the germline ends. The CDR3: CASSYSGTFNEQFF. The CDR3 nucleotides are TGTGCCAGCAGTTACTCTGGGACCTTCAATGAGCAGTTCTTC.

This clonotype was detected ten times or more. The chain uses TRBV10-3 and TRBJ2-7; D is uncertain. The CDR3 is 14 residues long. V gave up 4 bases and J gave up 0 bases, with 10 bases separating them. Germline V gene sequence: CDR1 ENHRY, CDR2 SYGVKD. DNA for the CDR3: TGTGCCATCAGTGTATCTCAAGTCTCCTACGAGCAGTACTTC. Protein sequence: CAISVSQVSYEQYF.

This clonotype has a count of ten or more. The CDR3 region has the DNA TGTGCCAGCAGCTTGGCGGCGTTAACTGAAGCTTTCTTT. It codes for CASSLAALTEAFF. This rearrangement joins TRBV5-6 to TRBJ1-1; no firm D call. CDR1 and CDR2 (germline): SGHDT, YYEEEE. The CDR3 consists of 13 residues. Trimming removed 0 bases at V and 5 bases at J, with 8 bases between.

The V gene is TRBV6-2 or TRBV6-3, the J gene TRBJ1-1, with 8 bases identical to TRBD1. V trimming: 4 bases; J trimming: 5 bases; junction bases outside the gene matches: 9. The CDR3 runs 15 residues. Germline CDR1 reads MNHEY; CDR2 reads SVGEGT. CDR3 bases: TGTGCCAGCAGTTCCCCCAGGACAGGGAGGACTGAAGCTTTCTTT. This encodes CASSSPRTGRTEAFF.

This clonotype was observed many times. The chain combines TRBV29-1 with TRBJ1-5; D is undetermined. Germline-derived CDR1 and CDR2 are SQVTM and ANQGSEA. Trimming left V 0 bases short and J 0 bases short, with 3 bases between. There are 13 residues in the CDR3. CDR3 loop: CSVEENSNQPQHF. CDR3 nucleotides: TGCAGCGTTGAAGAGAATAGCAATCAGCCCCAGCATTTT.

The gene calls are TRBV19 and TRBJ2-5; D remains ambiguous. The V gene lost 5 bases and the J gene lost 5 bases, with 9 bases spanning the gap. The CDR3 sequence is 12 residues long. CDR1 is LNHDA, CDR2 SQIVND, per germline (reference sequence). CDR3 protein: CASSATLETQYF. In DNA, the CDR3 is TGTGCCAGTAGTGCTACGTTGGAGACCCAGTACTTC.

This clonotype was recorded many times. The chain joins TRBV29-1 to TRBJ1-2; 8 bases map to TRBD1. The CDR3 consists of 13 residues. J was trimmed by 4 bases and V by 6 bases; bases with no gene match: 7. The germline gives CDR1 SQVTM, CDR2 ANQGSEA. This chain's CDR3 is CSVTQGVGYGYTF. The CDR3 DNA sequence: TGCAGCGTGACACAGGGGGTAGGCTATGGCTACACCTTC.

In this sample, this clonotype turned up a few times. The chain combines TRBV12-3 or TRBV12-4 with TRBJ2-3; no clear D gene. The CDR3 runs 15 residues. The germline V and J ends were trimmed by 4 bases and 7 bases, with 18 bases remaining between them. For the CDR3, the DNA is TGTGCCAGCAGTTCCCCTCCCACATCACAACATACGCAGTATTTT. It translates to CASSSPPTSQHTQYF.

The J gene is TRBJ1-5, the V gene TRBV5-1; D uncertain. Deletions cut 4 bases from V and 7 bases from J, with 12 bases between. Germline loops: CDR1 SGHRS, CDR2 YFSETQ. CDR3 size: 13 residues. CDR3 sequence: CASSPAGYQPQHF. CDR3 DNA sequence: TGCGCCAGCAGCCCGGCGGGGTACCAGCCCCAGCATTTT. Based on the CDR3 plus reference TRBV5-1 and TRBJ1-5, the full variable domain is KAGVTQTPRYLIKTRGQQVTLSCSPISGHRSVSWYQQTPGQGLQFLFEYFSETQRNKGNFPGRFSGRQFSNSRSEMNVSTLELGDSALYLCASSPAGYQPQHFGDGTRLSIL.

There are many counts of this clonotype. For the CDR3, the DNA is TGTGCCAGTAGTTTCCGGAGACTAGAGGAGGGCTACACCTTC. Translating it yields CASSFRRLEEGYTF. The V call is TRBV19, the J call TRBJ1-2, with D unresolved. V shed 5 bases and J shed 8 bases, with 18 bases lying between them. CDR1 and CDR2 (germline): LNHDA, SQIVND (reference sequence). The CDR3 contains 14 residues.

There are many counts of this clonotype. The CDR3, as DNA: TGCAGTGCTTTGGGGACTAGCGGGTCCGGAGAGCAGTACTTC. Its translation is CSALGTSGSGEQYF. V gene TRBV20-1 combines with J gene TRBJ2-7; 12 nucleotides line up with TRBD2. Germline assignment: CDR1 DFQATT and CDR2 SNEGSKA (reference sequence). The V and J ends lost 5 bases and 7 bases, in that order; junction bases with no gene match: 9. The CDR3 is 14 amino acids.

This clonotype was seen ten or more times. The chain couples TRBV3-1 to TRBJ1-1; D unresolved. Germline V gene lookup returns CDR1 LGHDT and CDR2 YNNKEL (reference sequence). This CDR3 has 14 residues. V was clipped by 3 bases and J by 5 bases, with 13 bases between them. The CDR3 spells CASSHGGVGTEAFF. The DNA of the CDR3 is TGTGCCAGCAGCCACGGAGGCGTGGGGACTGAAGCTTTCTTT.

This clonotype was recorded many times. The chain links TRBV27 to TRBJ2-6; the D gene is possibly TRBD1 (6 bases). CDR1 and CDR2 (germline): MNHEY, SMNVEV (reference sequence). The CDR3 has 15 residues. Trimming removed 6 bases at V and 0 bases at J, with 9 bases between. The CDR3 here is CASSKQGSGANVLTF. The DNA for the CDR3 is TGTGCCAGCAGCAAACAGGGCTCTGGGGCCAACGTCCTGACTTTC.

The rearrangement joins TRBV29-1 to TRBJ1-1; D is ambiguous. The CDR3 has 12 amino acids. Looked up from germline, CDR1 is SQVTM and CDR2 is ANQGSEA. The ends were cut back, 1 base at V and 11 bases at J, with 14 bases in the middle. For the CDR3, the DNA is TGCAGCGTTGAAGGGAGACAAAGGCAGGCTTTCTTT. Its protein is CSVEGRQRQAFF.

The V gene is TRBV2, the J gene TRBJ1-5, with D tentatively TRBD1 (5 bases). Trimming pared 4 bases from V and 8 bases from J, leaving 21 bases between. CDR1 SNHLY and CDR2 FYNNEI come from the germline V gene. This CDR3 has 16 residues. Here the CDR3 reads CASSGGGISSGEPQHF. CDR3 nucleotides: TGTGCCAGCAGTGGTGGTGGAATTTCATCGGGGGAGCCCCAGCATTTT. Full variable domain (remainder filled in from reference TRBV2 and TRBJ1-5): EPEVTQTPSHQVTQMGQEVILRCVPISNHLYFYWYRQILGQKVEFLVSFYNNEISEKSEIFDDQFSVERPDGSNFTLKIRSTKLEDSAMYFCASSGGGISSGEPQHFGDGTRLSIL.

This clonotype has a count of ten or more. The chain has TRBV4-1 and TRBJ1-5; D is ambiguous. Germline V gene sequence: CDR1 MGHRA, CDR2 YSYEKL. CDR3 length: 17 amino acids. Trimming pared 0 bases from V and 6 bases from J, leaving 18 bases between. The CDR3 coding sequence is TGCGCCAGCAGCCAAGAAATGGTCACACAGAGCGCTCAGCCCCAGCATTTT. It codes for CASSQEMVTQSAQPQHF.

V gene TRBV28 combines with J gene TRBJ2-3, with D maybe TRBD2 (5 bases). The CDR3 is 16 residues long. Deletions cut 3 bases from V and 2 bases from J, with 15 bases between. Germline CDR1 MDHEN, CDR2 SYDVKM. CDR3 DNA sequence: TGTGCCAGCAGTTTTGGACTCAATTCCCCCACAGATACGCAGTATTTT. Translated, it gives CASSFGLNSPTDTQYF.

The sample holds many counts of this clonotype. The genes are TRBV5-1 and TRBJ2-7; D is possibly TRBD1 (7 bases). The CDR3 contains 14 residues. Between the trimmed V and J ends, which lost 3 bases and 6 bases, there was a span of 16 bases. The germline V gene has CDR1 SGHRS and CDR2 YFSETQ. The CDR3 region is CASSWMGQGGEQYF. Here the CDR3 DNA reads TGCGCCAGCAGCTGGATGGGTCAGGGGGGCGAGCAGTACTTC.